The clone carrying this TCR beta chain occurred many times. Per the germline V gene, CDR1 is SGDLS and CDR2 is YYNGEE. The CDR3 runs 14 residues. Unmatched junction bases numbered 6, after V lost 5 bases and J lost 2 bases. The data stem from a study of T cells in Graves' hyperthyroidism and ophthalmopathy. The CDR3 regions of TCR beta were amplified from RNA transcripts. HTBI primers were the set used in a first-round RT-PCR of the TCR CDR3. In TCRdb, the multiplex PCR reads were re-called with MiXCR into one record per CDR3 protein. The sample consists of approximately 620,000 distinct CDR3 sequences, around 16% of them appearing once.

The origin of this receptor is a woman between 40 and 50 years old with Graves' ophthalmopathy. Sequenced sample: blood. The chain links TRBV9 to TRBJ1-1, with 7 bases lining up with TRBD1. Written as DNA, the CDR3 is TGTGCCAGCAGTCCTCGACAGGGAAACACTGAAGCTTTCTTT. The encoded protein is CASSPRQGNTEAFF.